This note documents a single TCR beta chain sequence. Its antigen is still unknown. The sample originates from a study of cytomegalovirus exposure and HLA in healthy donors. Both 60 Vbeta primers and 13 Jbeta primers went into the PCR. Only in-frame clones appear in the TCRdb table, and some are missing; sequencing was by immunoSEQ multiplex PCR. Of 190,000 or so clones listed, roughly four fifths are singletons. Healthy bone marrow donors made up the donors. The CDR3 consists of 15 residues. Germline lookup yields CDR1 MGHDK and CDR2 SYGVNS. Study-wide results and caveats: The only immune exposure information that was available was CMV serostatus. Using a false discovery rate of 0.05, a later analysis showed that 15,000 to 20,000 TCR beta sequences were associated with HLA alleles. Listed as cytomegalovirus-associated were 150 to 200 TCR beta chains.

Specimen: PBMCs. This receptor was taken from a man aged 50-60 years in good health and CMV-seronegative. The chain carries TRBV25-1 and TRBJ2-5; 11 positions agree with TRBD1. With the DNA end fitting TRBJ2-7 better, the J assignment may be wrong. The CDR3 DNA reads TGTGCCAGCAGTGAATGGGGGACAGGGGGCTACGAGCAGTACTTC. It codes for CASSEWGTGGYEQYF.